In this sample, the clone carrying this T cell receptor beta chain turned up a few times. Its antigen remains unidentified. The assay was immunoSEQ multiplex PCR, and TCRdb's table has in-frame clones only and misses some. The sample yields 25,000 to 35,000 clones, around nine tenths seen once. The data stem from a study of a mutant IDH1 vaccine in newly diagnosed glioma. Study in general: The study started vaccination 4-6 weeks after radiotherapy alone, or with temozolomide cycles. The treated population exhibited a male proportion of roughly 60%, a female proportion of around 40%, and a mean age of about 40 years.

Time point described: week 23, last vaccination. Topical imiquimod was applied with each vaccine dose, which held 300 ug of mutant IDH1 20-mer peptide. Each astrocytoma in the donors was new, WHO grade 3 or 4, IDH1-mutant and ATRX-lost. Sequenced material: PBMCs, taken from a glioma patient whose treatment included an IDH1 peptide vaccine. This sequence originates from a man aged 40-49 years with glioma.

The CDR3 nucleotides read TGTGCCAGCAGCTTAGCGGCAACAGGGGGGTCGGGCTATGGCTACACCTTC. Translating it yields CASSLAATGGSGYGYTF. This rearrangement joins TRBV7-2 to TRBJ1-2; 8 bases are shared with TRBD1. The CDR3 loop spans 17 amino acids. V lost 0 bases, J lost 4 bases, and 10 bases stayed unmatched. Per the germline V gene, CDR1 is SGHTA and CDR2 is FQGNSA.